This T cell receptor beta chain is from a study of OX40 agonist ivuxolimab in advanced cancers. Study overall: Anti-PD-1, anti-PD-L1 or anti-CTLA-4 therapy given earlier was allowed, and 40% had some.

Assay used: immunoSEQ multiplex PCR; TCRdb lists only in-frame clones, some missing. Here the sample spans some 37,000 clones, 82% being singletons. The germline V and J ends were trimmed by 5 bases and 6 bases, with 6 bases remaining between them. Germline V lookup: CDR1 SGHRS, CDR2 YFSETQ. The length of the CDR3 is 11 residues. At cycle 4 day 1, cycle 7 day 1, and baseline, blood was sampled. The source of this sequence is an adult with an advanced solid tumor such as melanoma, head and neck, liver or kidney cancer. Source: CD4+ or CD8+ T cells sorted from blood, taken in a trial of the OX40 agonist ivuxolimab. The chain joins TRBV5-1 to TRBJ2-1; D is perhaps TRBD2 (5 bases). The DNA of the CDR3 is TGCGCCAGCAGGAGCGGCAATGAGCAGTTCTTC. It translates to CASRSGNEQFF.